This TCR beta chain was sequenced during a study of spatial heterogeneity in lung cancer. The CDR3 sequence is 12 residues long. V dropped 3 bases and J dropped 6 bases, with 7 bases sitting between them. TCRdb reprocessed the 5' RACE reads with MiXCR, giving one entry per CDR3 protein. Among roughly 48,000 distinct CDR3 sequences, approximately 5.7% were seen once, and the ten largest hold 11%. Specified time point: sample taken at primary tumor resection. A total of about 73 untreated early-stage non-small cell lung cancer patients served as donors. No cell sorting; template was whole RNA from tumor, lung tissue or PBMC. This clonotype was seen only a few times.

This specimen consisted of PBMCs, obtained at surgery. The rearrangement uses TRBV12-3 or TRBV12-4 and TRBJ2-3; D gene unclear. This clonotype originated in a male donor with early-stage non-small cell lung cancer. The CDR3 protein is CASSFKGDTQYF. CDR3 nucleotide sequence: TGTGCCAGCAGTTTTAAGGGCGATACGCAGTATTTT.